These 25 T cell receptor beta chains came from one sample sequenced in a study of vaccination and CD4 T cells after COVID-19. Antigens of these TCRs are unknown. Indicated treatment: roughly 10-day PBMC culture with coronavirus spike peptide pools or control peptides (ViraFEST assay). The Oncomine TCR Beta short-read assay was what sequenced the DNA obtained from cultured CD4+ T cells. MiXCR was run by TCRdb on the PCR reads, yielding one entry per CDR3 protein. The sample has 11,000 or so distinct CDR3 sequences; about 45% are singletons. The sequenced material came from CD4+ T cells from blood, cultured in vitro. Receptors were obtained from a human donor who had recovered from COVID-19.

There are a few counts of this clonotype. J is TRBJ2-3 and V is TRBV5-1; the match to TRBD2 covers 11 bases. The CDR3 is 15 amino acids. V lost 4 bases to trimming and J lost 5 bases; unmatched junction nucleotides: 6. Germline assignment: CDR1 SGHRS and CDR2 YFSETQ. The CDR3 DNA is TGCGCCAGCAGCGGAACGACTAGCGGGGTAGATACGCAGTATTTT. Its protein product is CASSGTTSGVDTQYF.

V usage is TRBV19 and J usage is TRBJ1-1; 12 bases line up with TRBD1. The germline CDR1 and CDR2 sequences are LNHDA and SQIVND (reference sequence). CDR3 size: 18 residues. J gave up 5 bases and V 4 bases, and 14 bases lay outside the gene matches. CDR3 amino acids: CASSRQSGTGGRRTEAFF. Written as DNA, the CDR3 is TGTGCCAGTAGTAGGCAATCTGGGACAGGGGGCAGGAGGACTGAAGCTTTCTTT.

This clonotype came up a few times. The CDR3 protein is CASKRTSGEKTQYF. CDR3 coding DNA: TGCGCCAGCAAAAGGACTAGCGGGGAAAAGACCCAGTACTTC. The chain recombines TRBV4-1 with TRBJ2-5; 12 bases align to TRBD2. V lost 7 bases and J lost 6; bases outside the gene matches: 6. From germline, CDR1 is MGHRA and CDR2 YSYEKL. The CDR3 runs 14 residues.

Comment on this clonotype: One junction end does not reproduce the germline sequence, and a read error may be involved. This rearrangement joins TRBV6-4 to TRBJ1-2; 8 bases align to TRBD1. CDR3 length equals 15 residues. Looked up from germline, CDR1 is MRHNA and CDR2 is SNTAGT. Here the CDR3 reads CASSDRTGSLYSYTF. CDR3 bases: TGTGCCAGCAGTGACCGGACAGGGTCTCTCTATAGCTACACCTTC.

CDR3 in amino acids: CSVDRSPGELFF. The CDR3 DNA sequence: TGCAGCGTTGACAGGAGCCCCGGGGAGCTGTTTTTT. The rearrangement joins TRBV29-1 to TRBJ2-2; no clear D. Germline lookup yields CDR1 SQVTM and CDR2 ANQGSEA. This CDR3 has 12 amino acids. V lost 3 bases to trimming and J lost 6 bases, with 8 bases between them.

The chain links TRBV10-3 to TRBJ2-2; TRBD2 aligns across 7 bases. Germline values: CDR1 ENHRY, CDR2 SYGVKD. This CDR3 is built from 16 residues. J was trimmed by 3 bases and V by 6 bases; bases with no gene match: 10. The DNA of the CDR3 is TGTGCCATCAGGGGAGGGACCCTTAGGGACACCGGGGAGCTGTTTTTT. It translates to CAIRGGTLRDTGELFF.

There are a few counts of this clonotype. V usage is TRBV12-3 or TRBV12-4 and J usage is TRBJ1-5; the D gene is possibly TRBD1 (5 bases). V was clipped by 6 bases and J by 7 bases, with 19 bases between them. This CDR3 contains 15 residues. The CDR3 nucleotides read TGTGCCAGCAGCGATTTCAGGGACCGTGAGCAGCCCCAGCATTTT. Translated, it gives CASSDFRDREQPQHF.

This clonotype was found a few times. CDR3 in DNA: TGTGCCAGTAGTTTCTTCAGGGAAAAGAGCAATCAGCCCCAGCATTTT. Encoded protein: CASSFFREKSNQPQHF. The genes are TRBV19 and TRBJ1-5; tentatively, D is TRBD1 (5 bases). V lost 5 bases and J lost 1, with 15 bases in between. Germline CDR1 and CDR2: LNHDA and SQIVND (reference sequence). The CDR3 runs 16 residues.

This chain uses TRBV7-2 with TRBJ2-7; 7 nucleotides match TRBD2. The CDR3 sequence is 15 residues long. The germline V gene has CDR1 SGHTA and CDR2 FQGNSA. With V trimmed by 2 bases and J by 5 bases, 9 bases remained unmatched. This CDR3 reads CASSLLGGREHEQYF. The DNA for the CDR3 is TGTGCCAGCAGCTTACTCGGGGGGAGGGAGCACGAGCAGTACTTC.

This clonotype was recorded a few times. CDR3 nucleotide sequence: TGTGCCAGCAGTCTCCAGGGAAAGAAGACTGAAGCTTTCTTT. Its protein product is CASSLQGKKTEAFF. The rearrangement links TRBV6-4 to TRBJ1-1; a weak D match, TRBD1 (5 bases). This CDR3 comprises 14 residues. Trimming removed 5 bases at V and 5 bases at J, with 15 bases between. Germline CDR1 and CDR2: MRHNA and SNTAGT.

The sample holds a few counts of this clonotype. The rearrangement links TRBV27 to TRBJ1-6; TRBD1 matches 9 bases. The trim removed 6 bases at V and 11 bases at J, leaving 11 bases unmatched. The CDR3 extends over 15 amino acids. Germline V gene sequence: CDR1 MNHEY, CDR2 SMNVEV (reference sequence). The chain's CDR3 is CASSRRWDREPPLHF. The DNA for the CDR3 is TGTGCCAGCAGCCGACGCTGGGACAGGGAGCCACCCCTCCACTTT.

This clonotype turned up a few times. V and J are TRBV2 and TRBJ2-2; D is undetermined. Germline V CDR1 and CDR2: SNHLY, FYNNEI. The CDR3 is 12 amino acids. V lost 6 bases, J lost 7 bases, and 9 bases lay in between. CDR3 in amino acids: CASSHPGGELFF. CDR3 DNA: TGTGCCAGCAGCCACCCGGGCGGGGAGCTGTTTTTT.

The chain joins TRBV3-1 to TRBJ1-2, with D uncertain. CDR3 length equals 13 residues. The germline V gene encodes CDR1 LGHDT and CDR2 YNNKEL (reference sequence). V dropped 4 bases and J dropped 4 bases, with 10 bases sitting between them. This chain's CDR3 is CASSPRAGYGYTF. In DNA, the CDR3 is TGTGCCAGCAGCCCGCGGGCCGGCTATGGCTACACCTTC. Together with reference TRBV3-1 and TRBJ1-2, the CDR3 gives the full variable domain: DTAVSQTPKYLVTQMGNDKSIKCEQNLGHDTMYWYKQDSKKFLKIMFSYNNKELIINETVPNRFSPKSPDKAHLNLHINSLELGDSAVYFCASSPRAGYGYTFGSGTRLTVV.

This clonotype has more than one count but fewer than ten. The CDR3 is CASRDPGRGYTF. Here the CDR3 DNA reads TGTGCCAGTAGGGACCCCGGTCGCGGCTACACCTTC. The chain combines TRBV19 with TRBJ1-2; D unclear. CDR3 length: 12 amino acids. V was shortened by 6 bases and J by 8 bases, with 13 bases between the two germline ends. Germline V gene lookup returns CDR1 LNHDA and CDR2 SQIVND (reference sequence).

The CDR3 sequence: CASSQSGQPYGYTF. In DNA form, the CDR3 reads TGTGCCAGCAGCCAATCGGGACAGCCCTATGGCTACACCTTC. The chain employs TRBV14 and TRBJ1-2; 7 bases align to TRBD1. The CDR3 has 14 amino acids. V shed 2 bases, J shed 4 bases, and the junction held 4 bases outside the gene matches. Looked up from germline, CDR1 is SGHDN and CDR2 is FVKESK.

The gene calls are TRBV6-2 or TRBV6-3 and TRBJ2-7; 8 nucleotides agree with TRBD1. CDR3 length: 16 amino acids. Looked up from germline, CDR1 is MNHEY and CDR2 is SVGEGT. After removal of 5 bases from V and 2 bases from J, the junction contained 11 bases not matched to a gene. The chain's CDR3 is CASSANRGKTAYEQYF. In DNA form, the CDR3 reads TGTGCCAGCAGTGCGAACAGGGGGAAAACGGCCTACGAGCAGTACTTC.

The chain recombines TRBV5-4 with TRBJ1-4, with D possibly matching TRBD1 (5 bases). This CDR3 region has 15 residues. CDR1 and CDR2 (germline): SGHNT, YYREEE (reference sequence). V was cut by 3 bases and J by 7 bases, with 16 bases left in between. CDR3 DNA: TGTGCCAGCAGCTGGGGCCGGGACGCAACTGAAAAACTGTTTTTT. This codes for CASSWGRDATEKLFF.

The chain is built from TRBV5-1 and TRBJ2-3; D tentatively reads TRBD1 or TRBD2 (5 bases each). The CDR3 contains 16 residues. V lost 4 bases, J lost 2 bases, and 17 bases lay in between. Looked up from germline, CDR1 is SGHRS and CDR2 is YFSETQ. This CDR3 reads CASSRTGREATDTQYF. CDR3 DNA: TGCGCCAGCAGCCGCACGGGACGAGAGGCCACAGATACGCAGTATTTT. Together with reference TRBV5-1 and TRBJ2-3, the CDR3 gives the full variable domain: KAGVTQTPRYLIKTRGQQVTLSCSPISGHRSVSWYQQTPGQGLQFLFEYFSETQRNKGNFPGRFSGRQFSNSRSEMNVSTLELGDSALYLCASSRTGREATDTQYFGPGTRLTVL.

DNA for the CDR3: TGCAGTGCTAGAGGGAGTAGCGGGGGGGCGGTTGGGACCCAGTACTTC. As protein: CSARGSSGGAVGTQYF. The J gene is TRBJ2-5, the V gene TRBV20-1; TRBD2 matches 11 bases. V gave up 1 base and J gave up 7 bases; unmatched junction bases: 11. This CDR3 has 16 amino acids. CDR1 DFQATT and CDR2 SNEGSKA come from the germline V gene (reference sequence).

In DNA form, the CDR3 reads TGTGCCAGCAGCTTAGTAGCACCCACCACCTCTGGAAACACCATATATTTT. Translated, it gives CASSLVAPTTSGNTIYF. The rearrangement links TRBV11-3 to TRBJ1-3; D is uncertain. The CDR3 length is 17 residues. V was pared by 1 base and J by 0 bases, with 13 bases between. CDR1 is SGHNT and CDR2 is YENEEA in the germline V gene.

CDR3 in amino acids: CASSARPNSGANVLTF. In DNA, the CDR3 is TGTGCCAGCAGTGCCCGGCCCAACTCTGGGGCCAACGTCCTGACTTTC. The chain combines TRBV6-1 with TRBJ2-6; unclear D gene. The CDR3 runs 16 residues. The V end lost 4 bases, the J end lost 0 bases, and 10 bases lay between the germline ends. The germline V gene has CDR1 MNHNS and CDR2 SASEGT.

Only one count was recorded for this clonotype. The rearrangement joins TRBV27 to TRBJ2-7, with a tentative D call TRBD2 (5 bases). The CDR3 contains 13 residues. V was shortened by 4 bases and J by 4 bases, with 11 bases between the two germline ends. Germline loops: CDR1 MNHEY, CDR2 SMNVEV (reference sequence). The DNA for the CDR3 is TGTGCCAGCAGTTCGGACGGACTTTACGAGCAGTACTTC. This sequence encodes CASSSDGLYEQYF.

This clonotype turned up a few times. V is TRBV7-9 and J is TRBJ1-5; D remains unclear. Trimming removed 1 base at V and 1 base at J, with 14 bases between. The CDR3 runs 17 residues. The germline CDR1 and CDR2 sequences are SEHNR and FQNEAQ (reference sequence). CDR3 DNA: TGTGCCAGCAGCTTAGTAAGGGATGGTGGAAGCAATCAGCCCCAGCATTTT. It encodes CASSLVRDGGSNQPQHF.

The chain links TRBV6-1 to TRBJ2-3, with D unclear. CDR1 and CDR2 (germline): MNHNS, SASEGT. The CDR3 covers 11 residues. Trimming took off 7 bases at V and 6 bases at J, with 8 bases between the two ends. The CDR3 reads CASTLRDTQYF. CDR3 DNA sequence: TGTGCCAGCACCTTAAGGGATACGCAGTATTTT.

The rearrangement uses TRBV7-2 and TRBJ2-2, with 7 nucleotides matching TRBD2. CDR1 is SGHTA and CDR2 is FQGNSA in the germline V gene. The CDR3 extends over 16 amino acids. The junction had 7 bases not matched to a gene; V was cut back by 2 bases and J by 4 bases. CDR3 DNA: TGTGCCAGCAGCTTATTGGGCGGGGGACTCACCGGGGAGCTGTTTTTT. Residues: CASSLLGGGLTGELFF.